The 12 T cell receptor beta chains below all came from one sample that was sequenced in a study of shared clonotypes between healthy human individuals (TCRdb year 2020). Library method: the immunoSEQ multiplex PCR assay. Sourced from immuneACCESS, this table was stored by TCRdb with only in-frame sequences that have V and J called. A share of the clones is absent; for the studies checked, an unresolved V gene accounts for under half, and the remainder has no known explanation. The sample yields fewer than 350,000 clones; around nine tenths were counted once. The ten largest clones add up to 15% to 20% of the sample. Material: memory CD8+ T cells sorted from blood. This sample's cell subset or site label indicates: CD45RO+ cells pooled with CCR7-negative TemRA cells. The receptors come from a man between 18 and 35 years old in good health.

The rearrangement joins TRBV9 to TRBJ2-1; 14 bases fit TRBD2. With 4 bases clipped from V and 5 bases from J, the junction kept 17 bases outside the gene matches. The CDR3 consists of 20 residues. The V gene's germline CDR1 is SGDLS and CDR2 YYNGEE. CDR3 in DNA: TGTGCCAGCAGCTCCAGGGGGACTAGCGGGAGAAGAAAATGGGACAATGAGCAGTTCTTC. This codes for CASSSRGTSGRRKWDNEQFF.

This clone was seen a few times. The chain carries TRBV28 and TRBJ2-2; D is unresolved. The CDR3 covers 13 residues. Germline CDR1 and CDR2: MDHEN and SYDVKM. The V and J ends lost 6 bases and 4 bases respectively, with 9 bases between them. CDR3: CASSPDITGELFF. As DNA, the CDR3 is TGTGCCAGCAGCCCTGACATCACCGGGGAGCTGTTTTTT.

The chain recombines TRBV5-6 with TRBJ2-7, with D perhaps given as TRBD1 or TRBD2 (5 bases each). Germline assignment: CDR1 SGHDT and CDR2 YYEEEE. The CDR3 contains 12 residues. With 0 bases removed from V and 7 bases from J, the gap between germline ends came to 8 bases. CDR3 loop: CASSLAGREQYF. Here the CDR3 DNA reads TGTGCCAGCAGCTTGGCGGGGCGAGAGCAGTACTTC.

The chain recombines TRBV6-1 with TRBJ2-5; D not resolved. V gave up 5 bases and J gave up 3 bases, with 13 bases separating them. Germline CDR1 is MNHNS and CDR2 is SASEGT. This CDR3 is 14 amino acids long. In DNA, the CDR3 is TGTGCCAGCAGTTCGTTCCAGATTGAAGAGACCCAGTACTTC. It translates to CASSSFQIEETQYF.

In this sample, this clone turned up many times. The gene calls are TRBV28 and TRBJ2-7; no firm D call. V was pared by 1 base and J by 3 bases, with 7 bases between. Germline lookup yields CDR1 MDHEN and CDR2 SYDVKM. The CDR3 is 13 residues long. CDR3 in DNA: TGTGCCAGCAGTTTATCCAACCTCTACGAGCAGTACTTC. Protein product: CASSLSNLYEQYF.

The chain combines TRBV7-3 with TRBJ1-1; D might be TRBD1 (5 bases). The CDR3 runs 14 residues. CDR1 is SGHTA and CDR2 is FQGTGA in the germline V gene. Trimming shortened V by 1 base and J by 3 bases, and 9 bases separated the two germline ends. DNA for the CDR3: TGTGCCAGCAGCTTAAACGGGGGGTACACTGAAGCTTTCTTT. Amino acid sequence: CASSLNGGYTEAFF.

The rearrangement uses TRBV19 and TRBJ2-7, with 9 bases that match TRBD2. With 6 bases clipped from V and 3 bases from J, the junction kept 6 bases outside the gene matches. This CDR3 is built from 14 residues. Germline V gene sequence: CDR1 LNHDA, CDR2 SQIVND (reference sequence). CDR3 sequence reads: CASRKGLADYEQYF. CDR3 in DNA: TGTGCCAGTAGGAAGGGACTAGCAGACTACGAGCAGTACTTC.

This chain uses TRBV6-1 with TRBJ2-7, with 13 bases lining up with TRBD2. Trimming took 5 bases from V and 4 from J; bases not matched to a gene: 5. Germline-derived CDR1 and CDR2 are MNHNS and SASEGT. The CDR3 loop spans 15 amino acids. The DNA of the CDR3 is TGTGCCAGCAGTTCGAGACTAGCGGGAGGATACGAGCAGTACTTC. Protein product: CASSSRLAGGYEQYF.

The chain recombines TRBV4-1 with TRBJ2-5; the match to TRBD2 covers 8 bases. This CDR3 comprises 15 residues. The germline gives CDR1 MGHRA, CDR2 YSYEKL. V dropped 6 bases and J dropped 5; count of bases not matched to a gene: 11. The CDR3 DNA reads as TGCGCCAGCAGTCGGGAGGGGTCGCCTGGGGAGACCCAGTACTTC. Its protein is CASSREGSPGETQYF.

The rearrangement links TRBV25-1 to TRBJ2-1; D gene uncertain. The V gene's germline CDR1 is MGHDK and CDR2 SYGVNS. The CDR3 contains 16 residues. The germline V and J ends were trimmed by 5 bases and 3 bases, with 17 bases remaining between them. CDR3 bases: TGTGCCAGCAGTCCCCTAGAGGAACTTCACTACAATGAGCAGTTCTTC. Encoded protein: CASSPLEELHYNEQFF.

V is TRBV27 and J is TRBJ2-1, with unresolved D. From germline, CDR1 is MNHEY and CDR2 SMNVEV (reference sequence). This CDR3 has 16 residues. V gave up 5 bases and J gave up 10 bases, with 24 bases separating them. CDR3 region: CASSLLTPRLDLEQFF. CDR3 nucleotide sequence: TGTGCCAGCAGTCTCCTAACACCACGACTTGATTTAGAGCAGTTCTTC.

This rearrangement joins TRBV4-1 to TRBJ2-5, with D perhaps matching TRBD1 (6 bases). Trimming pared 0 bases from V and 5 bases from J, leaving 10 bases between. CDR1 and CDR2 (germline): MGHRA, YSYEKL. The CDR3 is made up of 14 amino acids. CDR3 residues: CASSQDNRVETQYF. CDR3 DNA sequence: TGCGCCAGCAGCCAAGATAACAGGGTGGAGACCCAGTACTTC.